Below, 24 T cell receptor beta chains from the same sample are listed, as sequenced in a study of cytomegalovirus exposure and HLA in healthy donors. Amplification used 60 Vbeta primers and 13 Jbeta primers. Some clones are missing from TCRdb's copy, which holds only in-frame ones; the method was immunoSEQ multiplex PCR. The table shows 140,000 to 150,000 clones, with more than 7.5% occurring only once. The sample consisted of PBMCs. These TCRs come from a man in his fifties in good health and CMV-seronegative.

This clone has a handful of counts. The CDR3, as DNA: TGTGCTAGTGGTTCGCGGGGCTCTGGAAACACCATATATTTT. This sequence encodes CASGSRGSGNTIYF. The chain employs TRBV12-5 and TRBJ1-3; no clear D gene. The CDR3 covers 14 residues. Trimming took 4 bases from V and 0 from J, leaving 7 bases between them. The germline V gene encodes CDR1 LGHNT and CDR2 FRNRAP.

The chain uses TRBV6-5 and TRBJ2-5; the D gene is possibly TRBD1 (6 bases). V was trimmed by 2 bases and J by 5 bases, leaving 9 bases between them. The germline V gene encodes CDR1 MNHEY and CDR2 SVGAGI. The CDR3 spans 13 residues. The CDR3 bases are TGTGCCAGCAGTTACAACAGGGCTGAGACCCAGTACTTC. Protein product: CASSYNRAETQYF.

This clone was observed a few times. V and J are TRBV30 and TRBJ2-1, with D maybe TRBD2 (6 bases). Germline values: CDR1 GTSNPN, CDR2 SVGIG (reference sequence). This CDR3 is 13 amino acids long. V was clipped by 1 base and J by 9 bases, with 13 bases between them. DNA for the CDR3: TGTGCCTGGAGTGGTTCGGGACTTGGTGAGCAGTTCTTC. It yields the protein CAWSGSGLGEQFF.

Details on this clone: An end of the junction differs from the germline gene, which may be a read error. V gene TRBV11-1 combines with J gene TRBJ1-1; D remains ambiguous. In germline, CDR1 is SGHAT, CDR2 FQDESV (reference sequence). The CDR3 spans 13 residues. Written as DNA, the CDR3 is TGTGCCAGAAGCTTAGTATCGAACACTGAAGCTTTCTTT. Residues: CARSLVSNTEAFF. The full variable domain, in which reference TRBV11-1 and TRBJ1-1 provide the parts outside the CDR3, is EAEVAQSPRYKITEKSQAVAFWCDPISGHATLYWYRQILGQGPELLVQFQDESVVDDSQLPKDRFSAERLKGVDSTLKIQPAELGDSAMYLCARSLVSNTEAFFGQGTRLTVV.

J is TRBJ2-7 and V is TRBV2; TRBD1 agrees at 10 bases. The CDR3 is 14 amino acids. The V gene end was trimmed by 4 bases and the J gene end by 3 bases; junction bases not matched to a gene: 3. CDR1 is SNHLY and CDR2 is FYNNEI in the germline V gene. The CDR3 DNA reads TGTGCCAGCAGTGCCGGGACAGGGGACTACGAGCAGTACTTC. Its protein product is CASSAGTGDYEQYF.

V and J are TRBV7-3 and TRBJ2-3, with 9 bases that match TRBD2. Germline-derived CDR1 and CDR2 are SGHTA and FQGTGA. This CDR3 contains 16 residues. V gave up 5 bases and J gave up 5 bases; unmatched junction bases: 11. CDR3 DNA: TGTGCCAGCAGCCAGACCGGGACTAGCTTCGAAGATACGCAGTATTTT. It is translated as CASSQTGTSFEDTQYF.

The rearrangement joins TRBV30 to TRBJ1-3, with D possibly being TRBD1 (6 bases). Trimming stripped 3 bases from V and 7 bases from J, with 16 bases between. The CDR3 consists of 14 residues. Germline V CDR1 and CDR2: GTSNPN, SVGIG (reference sequence). The CDR3 protein is CAWSRGSSRNTIYF. The CDR3, as DNA: TGTGCCTGGAGCAGGGGCAGCTCGCGGAACACCATATATTTT. Using reference TRBV30 and TRBJ1-3 for the parts outside the CDR3, the full variable domain is SQTIHQWPATLVQPVGSPLSLECTVEGTSNPNLYWYRQAAGRGLQLLFYSVGIGQISSEVPQNLSASRPQDRQFILSSKKLLLSDSGFYLCAWSRGSSRNTIYFGEGSWLTVV.

A few counts support this clone. This chain uses TRBV7-3 with TRBJ2-3; D is perhaps TRBD1 (5 bases). The CDR3 has 14 amino acids. Germline V CDR1 and CDR2: SGHTA, FQGTGA. With 2 bases removed from V and 3 bases from J, the gap between germline ends came to 9 bases. DNA for the CDR3: TGTGCCAGCAGCTTATTGGGGCGGACAGATACGCAGTATTTT. Translating it yields CASSLLGRTDTQYF.

The V gene is TRBV6-5, the J gene TRBJ1-2, with a weak D call TRBD1 (5 bases). The CDR3 loop spans 15 amino acids. Trimming removed 6 bases at V and 2 bases at J, with 16 bases between. Germline CDR1 reads MNHEY; CDR2 reads SVGAGI. CDR3 bases: TGTGCCAGCAGGGCGACGCCGGACACGAACTATGGCTACACCTTC. It yields the protein CASRATPDTNYGYTF.

Comments on this clone: The same CDR3 also results from other DNA sequences found in this sample. V gene TRBV5-1 combines with J gene TRBJ1-1, with 7 bases that match TRBD1. Germline assignment: CDR1 SGHRS and CDR2 YFSETQ. The CDR3 runs to 13 residues. V shed 3 bases and J 4 bases; nucleotides not matched to a gene: 3. The CDR3 here is CASSSQGSTEAFF. The CDR3 DNA sequence: TGCGCCAGCAGCTCACAGGGGTCCACTGAAGCTTTCTTT. Using reference TRBV5-1 and TRBJ1-1 for the parts outside the CDR3, the full variable domain is KAGVTQTPRYLIKTRGQQVTLSCSPISGHRSVSWYQQTPGQGLQFLFEYFSETQRNKGNFPGRFSGRQFSNSRSEMNVSTLELGDSALYLCASSSQGSTEAFFGQGTRLTVV.

This chain links TRBV5-1 with TRBJ2-3, with 10 bases that match TRBD2. J gave up 0 bases and V 4 bases, and 5 bases lay outside the gene matches. The CDR3 loop spans 16 amino acids. CDR1 and CDR2 from the germline V gene are SGHRS and YFSETQ. The CDR3, as DNA: TGCGCCAGCAGCCCAACGACTAGCGGGAGCACAGATACGCAGTATTTT. Translating it yields CASSPTTSGSTDTQYF.

The V gene is TRBV19, the J gene TRBJ2-1, with TRBD1 matching over 7 bases. Looked up from germline, CDR1 is LNHDA and CDR2 is SQIVND (reference sequence). The CDR3 is made up of 13 amino acids. The V segment lost 4 bases and the J segment 9 bases; nucleotides outside the gene matches: 6. As DNA, the CDR3 is TGTGCCAGTAGTAGACAGGGCTCCGTTGAGCAGTTCTTC. Protein product: CASSRQGSVEQFF.

This chain links TRBV6-5 with TRBJ2-3; D uncertain. The CDR3 extends over 12 amino acids. The V gene's germline CDR1 is MNHEY and CDR2 SVGAGI. Trimming cost V 8 bases and J 4 bases, with 10 bases left between them. CDR3 sequence: CASRSGADTQYF. The CDR3 region has the DNA TGTGCCAGCCGTTCGGGTGCAGATACGCAGTATTTT.

The CDR3 DNA reads TGTGCCAGCAGCGGGACAGGGAGCAGTAATGAAAAACTGTTTTTT. Its protein product is CASSGTGSSNEKLFF. The V and J genes are TRBV5-6 and TRBJ1-4; TRBD1 aligns across 9 bases. The CDR3 runs to 15 residues. Unmatched junction bases numbered 5, after V lost 4 bases and J lost 4 bases. Germline assignment: CDR1 SGHDT and CDR2 YYEEEE.

The chain joins TRBV28 to TRBJ1-2; tentative D call: TRBD1 (5 bases). The CDR3 is 14 residues long. V lost 2 bases and J lost 3, with 10 bases in between. Germline-derived CDR1 and CDR2 are MDHEN and SYDVKM. The CDR3 DNA reads TGTGCCAGCAGTTTAATGAAAGGGGACTATGGCTACACCTTC. Amino acids: CASSLMKGDYGYTF.

This clone appeared a few times. The CDR3: CASSPEFQETQYF. CDR3 nucleotide sequence: TGTGCCAGCAGCCCGGAGTTCCAAGAGACCCAGTACTTC. The J gene is TRBJ2-5, the V gene TRBV14; no clear D gene. This CDR3 is 13 amino acids long. V gave up 4 bases and J gave up 1 base, with 7 bases separating them. The germline CDR1 and CDR2 sequences are SGHDN and FVKESK.

This clone was counted only a few times. The chain is built from TRBV19 and TRBJ1-1; TRBD1 is a possible D gene (5 bases). Germline CDR1 is LNHDA and CDR2 is SQIVND (reference sequence). CDR3 length: 16 residues. Trimming removed 7 bases from V and 0 bases from J, with 18 bases in between. CDR3 nucleotide sequence: TGTGCCAGTACCCCCTTCCGGGGGGGAATGAACACTGAAGCTTTCTTT. Protein product: CASTPFRGGMNTEAFF.

The chain links TRBV28 to TRBJ1-2, with 8 nucleotides matching TRBD1. Germline V gene lookup returns CDR1 MDHEN and CDR2 SYDVKM. The junction had 5 bases not matched to a gene; V was cut back by 3 bases and J by 8 bases. The CDR3 sequence is 13 residues long. The CDR3: CASSLGTGGGYTF. The CDR3, as DNA: TGTGCCAGCAGTTTGGGAACAGGGGGAGGCTACACCTTC.

Only a few counts were recorded for this clone. The rearrangement joins TRBV5-1 to TRBJ2-7; D remains unclear. The V end lost 4 bases, the J end lost 7 bases, and 9 bases lay between the germline ends. The CDR3 is 11 residues long. CDR1 and CDR2 (germline): SGHRS, YFSETQ. CDR3 coding DNA: TGCGCCAGCAGCGCCAACGGTGAGCAGTACTTC. Amino acids: CASSANGEQYF.

This clone has more than one count but fewer than ten. V and J are TRBV2 and TRBJ2-7; possibly TRBD2 for D (5 bases). The germline gives CDR1 SNHLY, CDR2 FYNNEI. This CDR3 is built from 12 residues. V was pared by 6 bases and J by 3 bases, with 9 bases between. The CDR3 loop is CASSSGDYEQYF. As DNA, the CDR3 is TGTGCCAGCAGCTCCGGGGACTACGAGCAGTACTTC.

J is TRBJ1-3 and V is TRBV7-9; 9 bases match TRBD1. CDR1 SEHNR and CDR2 FQNEAQ come from the germline V gene (reference sequence). The trim removed 7 bases at V and 4 bases at J, leaving 8 bases unmatched. The CDR3 is 15 residues long. CDR3 in amino acids: CASTPTGGVGNTIYF. The CDR3 nucleotides read TGTGCCAGCACCCCTACAGGGGGCGTCGGAAACACCATATATTTT.

This clone was observed a handful of times. Other DNA sequences within the sample encode an identical CDR3. The rearrangement uses TRBV28 and TRBJ2-3; 12 bases agree with TRBD2. The germline gives CDR1 MDHEN, CDR2 SYDVKM. Losses at the gene ends were 6 bases for V and 6 bases for J; bases not matched to a gene: 10. This CDR3 region has 16 residues. The CDR3 nucleotides read TGTGCCAGCAGCTCCTCTCTAGCGGGAGGGCAGGATACGCAGTATTTT. Translated: CASSSSLAGGQDTQYF.

This clone was recorded a few times. The chain recombines TRBV7-9 with TRBJ2-3; TRBD2 agrees at 10 bases. CDR3 length: 16 amino acids. Germline CDR1 is SEHNR and CDR2 is FQNEAQ (reference sequence). Losses at the gene ends were 0 bases for V and 2 bases for J; bases not matched to a gene: 2. The CDR3 loop is CASSLASGRATDTQYF. CDR3 sequence (DNA): TGTGCCAGCAGCTTAGCCAGCGGGAGGGCCACAGATACGCAGTATTTT.

This rearrangement joins TRBV9 to TRBJ2-3; TRBD1 might be the D (5 bases). The CDR3 runs 16 residues. Between the trimmed V and J ends, which lost 4 bases and 1 base, there was a span of 16 bases. Looked up from germline, CDR1 is SGDLS and CDR2 is YYNGEE. The CDR3 DNA follows: TGTGCCAGCAGCCAGACCCCCTCCAGGGGCACAGATACGCAGTATTTT. Protein product: CASSQTPSRGTDTQYF.